This T cell receptor beta chain is drawn from a study of response to subunit inactivated influenza vaccine (dated by TCRdb to the late 2010s). Study-level background: Deep quantitative T cell receptor repertoire profiling was used in the study to track responses to a trivalent subunit inactivated influenza vaccine.

Broad study findings and their caveats: According to the authors, only a limited number of new T cells may be recruited by each seasonal influenza vaccination.

About this clonotype itself: Its antigen is not yet known. Base qualities are not provided; no much larger clone lies one nucleotide away.

Receptor libraries were prepared by RT-PCR. The listed sequencing device is Illumina HiSeq 2500. Using fastp trimming at Q25 and MiXCR clonotype assembly, TCRdb reanalyzed the public sequencing data and kept in-frame beta chains. Every distinct CDR3 protein forms one entry, paired with its most common genes and DNA. In this sample the table shows about 570,000 distinct CDR3 sequences, about 12% of which occur a single time. The ten largest clones represent about 10% of the sample. At the junction V is shortened by 0 bases and J by 6 bases; bases outside the gene matches: 10. The CDR3 has 16 amino acids, counting the end cysteine and phenylalanine. Only the CDR3 part of the read is kept: 48 bases, read in frame from the first base. CDR1 and CDR2 were assigned from the germline V gene as SGHRS and YFSETQ.

Here the sequenced sample was PBMCs from blood, taken on the day of vaccination. The chain couples TRBV5-1 to TRBJ2-7; 9 of the junction bases match TRBD2. The receptor comes from a man aged 45-65 years who received an inactivated influenza vaccine. Donor details come from another sample of the same person, matched by shared clones. The nucleotide sequence reads TGCGCCAGCAGCTTGGACGCGAGACTAGCGGAGGGCGAGCAGTACTTC. It is translated as CASSLDARLAEGEQYF.